The rows below give T cell receptor beta chains drawn from one sample of a study of spatial heterogeneity in lung cancer. Each CDR3 protein is one row after TCRdb ran MiXCR on the 5' RACE reads. The sample contains about 5,000 distinct CDR3 sequences, under 3.5% of which appear only once. This material consisted of normal lung tissue next to the tumor, taken at surgery. The receptors originated from a male donor with early-stage non-small cell lung cancer. CDR3s include the opening cysteine and the closing phenylalanine or tryptophan. D genes are given only for firm matches. Not all rows give a size; the values are once, few, many and, for expanded clones, a class.

clone_size d_call j_call v_call cdr3_nt cdr3_aa
- - TRBJ1-2 TRBV20-1 TGCAGTGCCACCGCGGGCGCCGGACGCGATGGCTACACCTTC CSATAGAGRDGYTF
medium-sized TRBD1 TRBJ1-5 TRBV7-9 TGTGCCAGCAGCCCCGACAGGGATAGCAATCAGCCCCAGCATTTT CASSPDRDSNQPQHF
medium-sized - TRBJ2-3 TRBV3-1 TGTGCCAGCAGCACCCAGGCTAGCGCGAGTCTGCAAGATACGCAGTATTTT CASSTQASASLQDTQYF
many - TRBJ1-4 TRBV20-1 TGCAGTGCACCCCACGGGGGCTATAATGAAAAACTGTTTTTT CSAPHGGYNEKLFF
many - TRBJ1-6 TRBV18 TGTGCCAGCTCATTTGAACAGACTAATTCACCCCTCCACTTT CASSFEQTNSPLHF
medium-sized - TRBJ2-1 TRBV11-2 TGTGCCAGCAGCCCCCTCATTTCGGGAGCGAGCAATGAGCAGTTCTTC CASSPLISGASNEQFF
many - TRBJ1-1 TRBV29-1 TGCAGCGTTGACGCACAGGGAGAGTACACTGAAGCTTTCTTT CSVDAQGEYTEAFF
many - TRBJ1-1 TRBV20-1 TGCAGTGCCGGGACCTCCGGACCTGAAGCTTTCTTT CSAGTSGPEAFF
medium-sized - TRBJ2-2 TRBV20-1 TGCAGTGCTACGGTGGCGGGGAACACCGGGGAGCTGTTTTTT CSATVAGNTGELFF
medium-sized TRBD2 TRBJ2-2 TRBV3-1 TGTGCCAGCAGCCCAGCGGGGTTCACCACCGGGGAGCTGTTTTTT CASSPAGFTTGELFF
many - TRBJ2-2 TRBV10-2 TGCGCCACCCACGATGGAAACTCCGGGGAGCTGTTTTTT CATHDGNSGELFF
many - TRBJ1-5 TRBV10-2 TGCGCCAGCAGTTATGACGGATTCAGCAATCAGCCCCAGCATTTT CASSYDGFSNQPQHF
few TRBD2 TRBJ2-1 TRBV6-6 TGTGCCAGCAGTTACAGCGGGGGGCCCAATGAGCAGTTCTTC CASSYSGGPNEQFF
many - TRBJ1-1 TRBV7-2 TGTGCCAGCAGACCCACGGTCGGTGGGCCTGAAGCTTTCTTT CASRPTVGGPEAFF
medium-sized - TRBJ2-5 TRBV6-6 TGTGCCAGCAGCAAACCGGGAACTTACCAAGAGACCCAGTACTTC CASSKPGTYQETQYF
medium-sized - TRBJ1-3 TRBV20-1 TGCAGTGCTAGTTCAGGGTTGGCTGGAAACACCATATATTTT CSASSGLAGNTIYF
medium-sized TRBD1 TRBJ2-7 TRBV10-1 TGCGCCAGCAGTGTAGCAGGGGGCGAGCAGTACTTC CASSVAGGEQYF
many TRBD2 TRBJ2-5 TRBV5-4 TGTGCCAGCAGCTGGAGAGCGGGGGGGCTCTCGGAGACCCAGTACTTC CASSWRAGGLSETQYF
many - TRBJ2-2 TRBV5-1 TGCGCCAGCAGCCCTGGACAGAGGGCTGCCGGGGAGCTGTTTTTT CASSPGQRAAGELFF
medium-sized - TRBJ2-5 TRBV3-1 TGTGCCAGCAAAACCCAAGAGACCCAGTACTTC CASKTQETQYF
medium-sized - TRBJ2-1 TRBV7-2 TGTGCCAGCAGCTTAAGTGGACAAAGCTGGGATGAGCAGTTCTTC CASSLSGQSWDEQFF
medium-sized TRBD1 TRBJ2-2 TRBV10-3 TGTGCCATCAGACCGGGACAGGGGAACACCGGGGAGCTGTTTTTT CAIRPGQGNTGELFF
medium-sized - TRBJ2-2 TRBV2 TGTGCCACCAAAGAGTTAGTATCGAACACCGGGGAGCTGTTTTTT CATKELVSNTGELFF
medium-sized - TRBJ1-5 TRBV7-9 TGTGCCAGCAGAACCGGGGATCAGCCCCAGCATTTT CASRTGDQPQHF
many - TRBJ1-1 TRBV2 TGTGCCAGCAGTGACAGATTGACGAAAACTTTCTTT CASSDRLTKTFF
medium-sized - TRBJ2-1 TRBV2 TGTGCCAGCAGCCCCTTCGTTCCTCGGGATGAGCAGTTCTTC CASSPFVPRDEQFF
medium-sized TRBD1 TRBJ1-1 TRBV6-5 TGTGCCAGCAGTCCCTGGGGGACAGGGAACACTGAAGCTTTCTTT CASSPWGTGNTEAFF
medium-sized TRBD1 TRBJ2-4 TRBV7-9 TGTGCCAGCAGCTTCACCGGACAGGGGAACATTCAGTACTTC CASSFTGQGNIQYF
many TRBD1 TRBJ2-2 TRBV5-6 TGTGCCAGCAGCTTGTTCGACAGGGGCGTGTACGGGGAGCTGTTTTTT CASSLFDRGVYGELFF
many - TRBJ1-1 TRBV7-6 TGTGCCAGCAGCCTTACACGAGGGCCCACCAGTGAAGCTTTCTTT CASSLTRGPTSEAFF
many TRBD1 TRBJ2-7 TRBV2 TGTGCCAGCAGTGACGCCGGAGCCACCGGGACAGGGCACTACGAGCAGTACTTC CASSDAGATGTGHYEQYF
many TRBD1 TRBJ1-1 TRBV11-2 TGTGCCAGCAGCTTATCCGTTGACAGGGCAGGCACTGAAGCTTTCTTT CASSLSVDRAGTEAFF
medium-sized - TRBJ2-2 TRBV7-2 TGTGCCAGCAGCAGGACCCACGCGAACACCGGGGAGCTGTTTTTT CASSRTHANTGELFF
many - TRBJ2-3 TRBV29-1 TGCAGCGCAAGAGCCACAGATACGCAGTATTTT CSARATDTQYF
medium-sized TRBD1 TRBJ2-3 TRBV4-3 TGCGCCAGCAGCCCAAGACAGGGGGGTTTAGCAGATACGCAGTATTTT CASSPRQGGLADTQYF
many - TRBJ1-1 TRBV18 TGTGCCAGCTCACCACCCAGGGGTACCCACACTGAAGCTTTCTTT CASSPPRGTHTEAFF
many - TRBJ1-2 TRBV5-1 TGCGCCAGCACCCCGGGGACCTCAGCTAACTATGGCTACACCTTC CASTPGTSANYGYTF
many TRBD2 TRBJ2-2 TRBV11-1 TGTGCCAGCAGCTTAAGGACTAGCAGAACACCGGGGGAGCTGTTTTTT CASSLRTSRTPGELFF
medium-sized TRBD2 TRBJ2-7 TRBV4-1 TGCGCCAGCAGCCAAGCATCGGGAGGGATTTACGAGCAGTACTTC CASSQASGGIYEQYF
many - TRBJ2-3 TRBV20-1 TGCAGTGCTAGAGATCGTGGGGGTAGCACAGATACGCAGTATTTT CSARDRGGSTDTQYF
medium-sized - TRBJ2-3 TRBV20-1 TGCAGTGCTGGGGTCATAGCTCGGACAGATACGCAGTATTTT CSAGVIARTDTQYF
many - TRBJ2-1 TRBV11-2 TGTGCCAGCAGCCTAATCCGGGGCAGCACCTACAATGAGCAGTTCTTC CASSLIRGSTYNEQFF
many - TRBJ2-1 TRBV20-1 TGCAGTGCTAGAGGGACTTGTAATGAGCAGTTCTTC CSARGTCNEQFF
few TRBD1 TRBJ1-2 TRBV5-6 TGTGCCAGCAGCGTACAGGGGGCCAACAACTATGGCTACACCTTC CASSVQGANNYGYTF
medium-sized - TRBJ1-5 TRBV30 TGTGCCTGGAGTGTACGGTGGGACTTACCCAATCAGCCCCAGCATTTT CAWSVRWDLPNQPQHF
medium-sized - TRBJ2-2 TRBV7-9 TGTGCCAGCAGCGCAGGGGGGGTTCTCGCGAACACCGGGGAGCTGTTTTTT CASSAGGVLANTGELFF
many TRBD1 TRBJ2-2 TRBV23-1 TGCGCCAGCAGCCTCAGGACAGGACGTGGGACCGGGGAGCTGTTTTTT CASSLRTGRGTGELFF